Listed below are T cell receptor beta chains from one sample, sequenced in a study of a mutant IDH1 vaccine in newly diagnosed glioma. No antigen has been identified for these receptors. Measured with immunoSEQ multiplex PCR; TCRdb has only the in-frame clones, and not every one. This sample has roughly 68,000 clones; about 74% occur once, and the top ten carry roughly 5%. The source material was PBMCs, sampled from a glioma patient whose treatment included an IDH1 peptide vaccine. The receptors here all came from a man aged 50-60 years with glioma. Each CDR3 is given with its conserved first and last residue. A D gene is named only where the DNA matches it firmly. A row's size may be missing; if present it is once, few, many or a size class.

CDR3 protein: CASSLEMWNTEAFF; CDR3 DNA: TGTGCCAGCAGCTTGGAGATGTGGAACACTGAAGCTTTCTTT; V gene: TRBV5-6; J gene: TRBJ1-1; clone size: few; D gene: .
CDR3 protein: CASSPYGQAYEQYF; CDR3 DNA: TGTGCCAGCAGCCCTTATGGACAAGCCTACGAGCAGTACTTC; V gene: TRBV7-2; J gene: TRBJ2-7; clone size: .; D gene: .
CDR3 protein: CASSLPERRGRGEAFF; CDR3 DNA: TGCGCCAGCAGCTTGCCCGAGAGGCGTGGGCGTGGGGAAGCTTTCTTT; V gene: TRBV5-1; J gene: TRBJ1-1; clone size: .; D gene: .
CDR3 protein: CAISEEARGNNEQFF; CDR3 DNA: TGTGCCATCAGTGAGGAAGCGAGAGGGAACAATGAGCAGTTCTTC; V gene: TRBV10-3; J gene: TRBJ2-1; clone size: .; D gene: .
CDR3 protein: CASSLDYSGNTIYF; CDR3 DNA: TGTGCCAGCAGCTTGGATTACTCTGGAAACACCATATATTTT; V gene: TRBV5-6; J gene: TRBJ1-3; clone size: .; D gene: .
CDR3 protein: CSVVGHLYGYTF; CDR3 DNA: TGCAGCGTAGTGGGACACCTCTATGGCTACACCTTC; V gene: TRBV29-1; J gene: TRBJ1-2; clone size: .; D gene: .
CDR3 protein: CASSRGRNTEAFF; CDR3 DNA: TGTGCCAGCAGCCGGGGGCGGAACACTGAAGCTTTCTTT; V gene: TRBV28; J gene: TRBJ1-1; clone size: few; D gene: .
CDR3 protein: CASSPDALANEQYF; CDR3 DNA: TGTGCCAGCAGCCCGGACGCACTAGCGAACGAGCAGTACTTC; V gene: TRBV4-2; J gene: TRBJ2-7; clone size: .; D gene: TRBD2
CDR3 protein: CASSVVQGGQETQYF; CDR3 DNA: TGTGCCAGCAGCGTAGTACAGGGGGGGCAAGAGACCCAGTACTTC; V gene: TRBV9; J gene: TRBJ2-5; clone size: few; D gene: .
CDR3 protein: CAWGGGLSNQPQHF; CDR3 DNA: TGTGCCTGGGGGGGAGGATTGAGCAATCAGCCCCAGCATTTT; V gene: TRBV30; J gene: TRBJ1-5; clone size: .; D gene: .
CDR3 protein: CASSEKGRYGYTF; CDR3 DNA: TGTGCCAGCAGTGAAAAGGGGAGATATGGCTACACCTTC; V gene: TRBV6-1; J gene: TRBJ1-2; clone size: .; D gene: .
CDR3 protein: CASSNRLAGGRNTQYF; CDR3 DNA: TGTGCCAGCAGCAATCGACTAGCGGGGGGGAGAAATACGCAGTATTTT; V gene: TRBV11-2; J gene: TRBJ2-3; clone size: .; D gene: TRBD2
CDR3 protein: CASSLSPGQPQHF; CDR3 DNA: TGTGCCAGCAGCCTCTCTCCTGGGCAGCCCCAGCATTTT; V gene: TRBV14; J gene: TRBJ1-5; clone size: .; D gene: .
CDR3 protein: CTSSQDISLGGGRSLEFF; CDR3 DNA: TGCACCAGCAGCCAAGATATTAGTTTGGGGGGGGGAAGGAGTTTGGAGTTCTTC; V gene: TRBV1; J gene: TRBJ2-1; clone size: .; D gene: .
CDR3 protein: CACGPAGGNTIYF; CDR3 DNA: TGTGCCTGCGGGCCGGCGGGTGGAAACACCATATATTTT; V gene: TRBV30; J gene: TRBJ1-3; clone size: .; D gene: .
CDR3 protein: CASRPTNEYGYTF; CDR3 DNA: TGCGCCAGCAGGCCGACAAATGAGTATGGCTACACCTTC; V gene: TRBV23-1; J gene: TRBJ1-2; clone size: .; D gene: .
CDR3 protein: CASSSPGGSQGVTIYF; CDR3 DNA: TGTGCCAGCAGTTCCCCAGGGGGGTCACAGGGGGTAACCATATATTTT; V gene: TRBV6-5; J gene: TRBJ1-3; clone size: .; D gene: TRBD1
CDR3 protein: CASSGGAGSYNEQFF; CDR3 DNA: TGCGCCAGCAGCGGCGGCGCGGGGTCCTACAATGAGCAGTTCTTC; V gene: TRBV5-1; J gene: TRBJ2-1; clone size: .; D gene: .
CDR3 protein: CASSFSRYYEQYF; CDR3 DNA: TGTGCCAGCAGTTTTTCTAGGTACTACGAGCAGTACTTC; V gene: TRBV27; J gene: TRBJ2-7; clone size: few; D gene: .
CDR3 protein: CASSERGGSGTDTQYF; CDR3 DNA: TGTGCCAGCAGTGAAAGGGGCGGGAGCGGCACAGATACGCAGTATTTT; V gene: TRBV6-1; J gene: TRBJ2-3; clone size: .; D gene: TRBD2
CDR3 protein: CASSLDGTGGNTIYF; CDR3 DNA: TGTGCCAGCAGCTTAGACGGGACAGGGGGAAACACCATATATTTT; V gene: TRBV13; J gene: TRBJ1-3; clone size: .; D gene: TRBD1
CDR3 protein: CASKSGTPYGYTF; CDR3 DNA: TGTGCCAGCAAATCCGGGACACCCTATGGCTACACCTTC; V gene: TRBV6-6; J gene: TRBJ1-2; clone size: .; D gene: .
CDR3 protein: CASSQDILGYQPQHF; CDR3 DNA: TGCGCCAGCAGCCAAGATATTTTGGGGTATCAGCCCCAGCATTTT; V gene: TRBV4-3; J gene: TRBJ1-5; clone size: .; D gene: .
CDR3 protein: CSARDLAEAFF; CDR3 DNA: TGCAGTGCTAGAGATCTGGCGGAAGCTTTCTTT; V gene: TRBV20-1; J gene: TRBJ1-1; clone size: .; D gene: .